This record covers a single TCR beta chain. The antigen remains unidentified. This entry belongs to a study of cytomegalovirus exposure and HLA in healthy donors. Looking at the study overall: The 120 validation repertoires, a later analysis reported, used the same platform as the 666 first-cohort repertoires.

Study conclusions and caveats: With high specificity and sensitivity, the classifier reportedly diagnosed cytomegalovirus status. In vitro checks showed that a few CMV-associated chains really do target CMV antigens. Most TCR sequences showed up rarely, but some public TCRs showed up in many donors.

Here immunoSEQ multiplex PCR was the method, and the copy in TCRdb shows in-frame clones only, minus some. The table shows approximately 180,000 clones, with just under 90% occurring only once. With V trimmed by 4 bases and J by 2 bases, 6 bases remained unmatched. This CDR3 region has 15 residues. Germline assignment: CDR1 SGDLS and CDR2 YYNGEE. The chain is built from TRBV9 and TRBJ2-3; 8 positions agree with TRBD2. The sample was PBMCs. This sequence originates from a woman aged 25 to 45 in good health and CMV-seronegative. CDR3 DNA: TGTGCCAGCAGCCTCACTAGCGGATCCACAGATACGCAGTATTTT. Protein sequence: CASSLTSGSTDTQYF.